The sequence of this T cell receptor beta chain was determined in a study of patients and donors after allogeneic stem cell transplantation. This CDR3 comprises 14 residues. Germline V gene lookup returns CDR1 KGHDR and CDR2 SFDVKD. Unmatched junction bases numbered 5, after V lost 4 bases and J lost 4 bases. This clonotype was recorded a few times. Using its own MiXCR run on the RT-PCR reads, TCRdb lists one record per CDR3 protein. The sample shows over 150,000 distinct CDR3 sequences, over 25% of them seen only once. The origin of this receptor is a human donor who was either an allogeneic HSCT recipient or a stem cell or donor lymphocyte infusion donor (not recorded which). It is not recorded whose cells these are; they may come from a transplant donor. The chain carries TRBV24-1 and TRBJ2-5, with 7 bases lining up with TRBD1. The sample was blood, either unsorted or a sorted T cell fraction (not recorded which). The CDR3, as DNA: TGTGCCACCAGTGACCACCGGACAGGAGAGACCCAGTACTTC. It is translated as CATSDHRTGETQYF.